These 11 T cell receptor beta chains share one sample of origin, sequenced in a study of response to subunit inactivated influenza vaccine. TCRdb reanalysed the RT-PCR reads using MiXCR and keeps one entry per CDR3 protein. This table has some 480,000 distinct CDR3 sequences, approximately 11% appearing once. The sequences come from PBMCs from blood, collected around seven weeks after vaccination. The receptors stem from a man aged 50 to 60 who received an inactivated influenza vaccine.

The chain carries TRBV20-1 and TRBJ1-1; a possible D gene is TRBD1 (6 bases). V shed 8 bases and J shed 5 bases, with 18 bases lying between them. The CDR3 is 13 residues long. CDR1 DFQATT and CDR2 SNEGSKA come from the germline V gene (reference sequence). The CDR3 is CSYTRGGATEAFF. CDR3 DNA: TGCAGTTATACGCGCGGGGGCGCGACTGAAGCTTTCTTT.

The chain links TRBV27 to TRBJ1-2; possible D gene TRBD1, 6 bases. CDR1 is MNHEY, CDR2 SMNVEV, per germline (reference sequence). This CDR3 is 15 amino acids long. V lost 2 bases and J 6 bases, leaving 16 bases between the germline ends. As DNA, the CDR3 is TGTGCCAGCAGTTTAAACCCTGGACAGCTGCATGGCTACACCTTC. It encodes CASSLNPGQLHGYTF.

This clonotype was seen only a few times. CDR3 in amino acids: CASSPNSNRVQETQYF. The CDR3 region has the DNA TGTGCCAGCTCACCAAATTCGAACAGGGTCCAAGAGACCCAGTACTTC. This sequence joins TRBV18 and TRBJ2-5, with D perhaps TRBD1 (6 bases). This CDR3 is 16 amino acids long. V dropped 2 bases and J dropped 1 base, with 14 bases sitting between them. Germline V CDR1 and CDR2: KGHSH, LQKENI. Together with reference TRBV18 and TRBJ2-5, the CDR3 gives the full variable domain: NAGVMQNPRHLVRRRGQEARLRCSPMKGHSHVYWYRQLPEEGLKFMVYLQKENIIDESGMPKERFSAEFPKEGPSILRIQQVVRGDSAAYFCASSPNSNRVQETQYFGPGTRLLVL.

This clonotype was counted at least ten times. The V and J genes are TRBV5-1 and TRBJ2-1; D uncertain. The V end lost 0 bases, the J end lost 8 bases, and 21 bases lay between the germline ends. The CDR3 length is 17 residues. CDR1 is SGHRS, CDR2 YFSETQ, per germline. This chain's CDR3 is CASSLASVQMGIHEQFF. DNA for the CDR3: TGCGCCAGCAGCTTGGCCTCGGTACAGATGGGGATACATGAGCAGTTCTTC.

This chain joins TRBV5-6 and TRBJ2-2, with D perhaps TRBD2 (6 bases). In germline, CDR1 is SGHDT, CDR2 YYEEEE. This CDR3 spans 15 amino acids. Trimming left V 5 bases short and J 6 bases short, with 17 bases between. CDR3 amino acids: CASRFGGIGSGELFF. The CDR3 nucleotides read TGTGCCAGCAGGTTTGGGGGGATCGGATCCGGGGAGCTGTTTTTT.

In this sample, this clonotype turned up many times. The chain combines TRBV12-3 or TRBV12-4 with TRBJ2-7; TRBD1 aligns across 10 bases. The CDR3 totals 14 residues. V was pared by 5 bases and J by 0 bases, with 1 base of the junction left unmatched. The CDR3 DNA reads as TGTGCCAGCAGTCGGACAGGGGGCTCCTACGAGCAGTACTTC. It translates to CASSRTGGSYEQYF.

The sample holds many counts of this clonotype. The CDR3 DNA is TGTGCCAGCAGCTCCGGTCTTCTGGCGGGAGCCTGGACAGATACGCAGTATTTT. Translation: CASSSGLLAGAWTDTQYF. The V call is TRBV7-8, the J call TRBJ2-3, with 7 bases that match TRBD2. CDR1 SGHVS and CDR2 FQNEAQ come from the germline V gene. CDR3 length: 18 residues. The junction had 16 bases not matched to a gene; V was cut back by 4 bases and J by 3 bases.

There are a few counts of this clonotype. The chain employs TRBV19 and TRBJ2-1; the D gene is possibly TRBD2 (6 bases). The length of the CDR3 is 16 residues. V was clipped by 10 bases and J by 3 bases, with 22 bases between them. Germline CDR1 is LNHDA and CDR2 is SQIVND (reference sequence). Here the CDR3 reads CATTLAGTLNYNEQFF. The CDR3 coding sequence is TGTGCCACCACCCTCGCGGGAACTCTAAACTACAATGAGCAGTTCTTC.

This chain joins TRBV6-5 and TRBJ2-5; 8 bases fit TRBD2. This CDR3 region has 14 residues. Germline V lookup: CDR1 MNHEY, CDR2 SVGAGI. The ends lost 2 bases at V and 7 bases at J; junction bases unmatched: 6. CDR3 nucleotides: TGTGCCAGCAGTTACGGGGGACTAGATGGGACCCAGTACTTC. The encoded protein is CASSYGGLDGTQYF.

There are a few counts of this clonotype. The V call is TRBV5-6, the J call TRBJ2-1; 8 bases map to TRBD2. This CDR3 is 15 amino acids long. J gave up 9 bases and V 1 base, and 9 bases lay outside the gene matches. CDR1 is SGHDT, CDR2 YYEEEE, per germline. The CDR3, as DNA: TGTGCCAGCAGCTTGTCGGGACTAGGATCGACTGAGCAGTTCTTC. This encodes CASSLSGLGSTEQFF.

This clonotype was seen ten or more times. The V gene is TRBV28, the J gene TRBJ1-5, with 11 bases identical to TRBD1. The V segment lost 7 bases and the J segment 6 bases; nucleotides outside the gene matches: 5. The CDR3 spans 14 residues. Germline values: CDR1 MDHEN, CDR2 SYDVKM. The CDR3 bases are TGTGCCAGCAAAACCGGACAGGGGGCTCAGCCCCAGCATTTT. This encodes CASKTGQGAQPQHF. Supplemented by reference TRBV28 and TRBJ1-5, the full variable domain reads DVKVTQSSRYLVKRTGEKVFLECVQDMDHENMFWYRQDPGLGLRLIYFSYDVKMKEKGDIPEGYSVSREKKERFSLILESASTNQTSMYLCASKTGQGAQPQHFGDGTRLSIL.